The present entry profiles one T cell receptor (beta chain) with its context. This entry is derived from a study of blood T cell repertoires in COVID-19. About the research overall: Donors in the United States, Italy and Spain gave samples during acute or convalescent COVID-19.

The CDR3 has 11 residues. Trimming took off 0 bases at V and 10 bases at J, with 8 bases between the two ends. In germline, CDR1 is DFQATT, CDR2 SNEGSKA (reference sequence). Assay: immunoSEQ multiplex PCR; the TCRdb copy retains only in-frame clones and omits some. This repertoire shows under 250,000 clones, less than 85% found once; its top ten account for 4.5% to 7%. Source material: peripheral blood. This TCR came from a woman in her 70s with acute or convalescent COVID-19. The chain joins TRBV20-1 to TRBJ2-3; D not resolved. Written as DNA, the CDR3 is TGCAGTGCTAGAGATCCCCCGTCGCAGTATTTT. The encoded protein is CSARDPPSQYF.